Listed below are T cell receptor beta chains from one sample, sequenced in a study of blood T cell repertoires in COVID-19. The protocol was immunoSEQ multiplex PCR, while the TCRdb copy is restricted to in-frame clones and leaves out a portion. The sample lists over 200,000 clones, around 80% seen once, with around 30% in the top ten. The sequenced sample consisted of peripheral blood. The receptors were sampled from a middle-aged man with acute or convalescent COVID-19. Both conserved end residues are part of each CDR3. A D gene is named only where the DNA matches it firmly. Some rows have no size entry. The others give once, few or many, or a class for an expanded clone.

v_call	clone_size	j_call	d_call	cdr3_nt	cdr3_aa
TRBV6-5	-	TRBJ1-1	-	TGTGCCAGCAGCTTCACTGTGAACACTGAAGCTTTCTTT	CASSFTVNTEAFF
TRBV7-2	once	TRBJ1-3	-	TGTGCCAGCACCTCACGGCCAGGGGTGGCTGGAAACACCATATATTTT	CASTSRPGVAGNTIYF
TRBV7-9	-	TRBJ1-5	-	TGTGCCAGCAGCTTACTGGGGACTAGTCAGCCCCAGCATTTT	CASSLLGTSQPQHF
TRBV19	-	TRBJ2-7	TRBD2	TGTGCCAGTTCCTTTGCCGGGAGACTAGCGGGAGTAGTCTGGGAGCAGTACTTC	CASSFAGRLAGVVWEQYF
TRBV30	-	TRBJ2-7	TRBD2	TGTGCCTGGAGTCGGATGAGGCGGGACTACCTACCCTACGAGCAGTACTTC	CAWSRMRRDYLPYEQYF
TRBV5-1	once	TRBJ1-2	-	TGCGCCAGCAGCTTGGAAGCGACCACCGGAGGCTACACCTTC	CASSLEATTGGYTF
TRBV7-9	-	TRBJ2-5	-	TGTGCCAGCAGCTTAGAGGGGGGACTAAAATTTTCGGAGACCCAGTACTTC	CASSLEGGLKFSETQYF
TRBV5-1	-	TRBJ1-1	-	TGCGCCAGCAGTTCAAGCGGAGCGCTGGGCACTGAAGCTTTCTTT	CASSSSGALGTEAFF
TRBV28	-	TRBJ1-5	-	TGTGCCAGCAGTTTGTCAGGTTTTAGCAATCAGCCCCAGCATTTT	CASSLSGFSNQPQHF
TRBV27	-	TRBJ2-1	TRBD2	TGTGCCAGCAGTCGAGAACTAGCGGGAGAAGGCTACAATGAGCAGTTCTTC	CASSRELAGEGYNEQFF
TRBV14	-	TRBJ1-2	-	TGTGCCAGCAGCCCAGAGAGCTTTTATGGCTACACCTTC	CASSPESFYGYTF
TRBV29-1	-	TRBJ1-1	-	TGCAGCGTTGGGGGGCAGAACACTGAAGCTTTCTTT	CSVGGQNTEAFF
TRBV5-1	-	TRBJ2-5	TRBD1	TGCGCCAGCAGCATCCCGACAGGGGGCAGAGAGACCCAGTACTTC	CASSIPTGGRETQYF
TRBV20-1	-	TRBJ2-7	TRBD2	TGCAGTGCTAGTTCCAATGGGGCTAGCGGGACCTACGAGCAGTACTTC	CSASSNGASGTYEQYF
TRBV4-1	-	TRBJ1-5	-	TGCGCCAGCAGCCAAGATTTGGGCCAGGGGTTCTGGCCCCAGCATTTT	CASSQDLGQGFWPQHF
TRBV27	-	TRBJ2-2	-	TGTGCCAGCGGCCGGAGACAGAAGACCGGGGAGCTGTTTTTT	CASGRRQKTGELFF
TRBV18	once	TRBJ1-2	TRBD1	TGTGCCAGCTCACCCGGACAGGGGGCCTATGGCTACACCTTC	CASSPGQGAYGYTF
TRBV11-2	-	TRBJ2-5	TRBD2	TGTGCCAGCAGCTTAGTGCAGCGGGAGGCGGAGACCCAGTACTTC	CASSLVQREAETQYF
TRBV7-9	many	TRBJ1-2	-	TGTGCCAGCGCTCGGGGGGCCGATGGCTACACCTTC	CASARGADGYTF
TRBV5-1	-	TRBJ2-1	TRBD2	TGCGCCAGCAGCTCCGGGACTAGCGGGAGAACGAATGAGCAGTTCTTC	CASSSGTSGRTNEQFF
TRBV5-6	-	TRBJ1-1	-	TGTGCCAGCAGCTTGATAGGGGGAATGAACACTGAAGCTTTCTTT	CASSLIGGMNTEAFF
TRBV7-9	-	TRBJ2-1	-	TGTGCCAGCAGCTTAGCCGGGACTGACAATGAGCAGTTCTTC	CASSLAGTDNEQFF
TRBV9	-	TRBJ1-1	TRBD1	TGTGCCAGCAGCGAACCTGACAGGGGCACTGAAGCTTTCTTT	CASSEPDRGTEAFF
TRBV24-1	-	TRBJ2-3	TRBD2	TGTGCCACCAGTGATTCTTCGGGAGGATCCACAGATACGCAGTATTTT	CATSDSSGGSTDTQYF
TRBV7-2	-	TRBJ1-2	TRBD1	TGTGCCAGCAGGTCAACCGGGACAGGGGGCGCTGGCTATGGCTACACCTTC	CASRSTGTGGAGYGYTF
TRBV28	-	TRBJ1-5	-	TGTGCCAGCAGTCCCCTTGCGGTTCGGCCCCAGCATTTT	CASSPLAVRPQHF
TRBV28	-	TRBJ1-5	TRBD1	TGTGCCAGCAGTCTGAAACAGGGGGCGCGGGATCAGCCCCAGCATTTT	CASSLKQGARDQPQHF
TRBV11-2	-	TRBJ1-1	-	TGTGCCAGCAGCTTAGGCGCGGATTTTAACACTGAAGCTTTCTTT	CASSLGADFNTEAFF
TRBV6-4	once	TRBJ2-1	TRBD2	TGTGCCAGCAGTGAAGGGACTAGACATCGCAATGAGCAGTTCTTC	CASSEGTRHRNEQFF
TRBV7-2	-	TRBJ2-1	-	TGTGCCAGCAGCTTAGATGTAGCGGCGTACAATGAGCAGTTCTTC	CASSLDVAAYNEQFF
TRBV19	few	TRBJ2-7	TRBD1	TGTGCCAGTAGTACTTCGGGACAGGGGGCCTACGAGCAGTACTTC	CASSTSGQGAYEQYF
TRBV20-1	-	TRBJ2-3	TRBD2	TGCAGTGCTAGTAGCGGGAGCATTGCAGATACGCAGTATTTT	CSASSGSIADTQYF
TRBV5-1	-	TRBJ1-1	-	TGCGCCAGCAGCTTAACGGACACTGAAGCTTTCTTT	CASSLTDTEAFF